Below are 10 T cell receptor beta chains sequenced from a single sample in a study of T cell responses to AZD1222 COVID-19 vaccine listed by TCRdb under 2021. The library relied on the immunoSEQ multiplex PCR assay. In TCRdb, the immuneACCESS table is reduced to in-frame sequences with V and J assigned. These tables do not hold every clone; where another copy was compared, an unresolved V gene accounts for under half, and the others remain unexplained. Across this sample there are about 69,000 clones, with approximately 87% seen only once. About 23% of the sample comes from the top ten. The sample's time point, from its label and the paper: about 28 days (+/-7) after the second vaccine dose. The specimen was peripheral blood, collected 28 days after the second AZD1222 dose. The origin of the receptors is an adult who received the AZD1222 COVID-19 vaccine.

The chain links TRBV21-1 to TRBJ1-4; no DNA check was done on the table's D call, TRBD1. TRBV21-1 is annotated as a pseudogene. The CDR3 has 18 amino acids. The chain's CDR3 is CASSTHRGGQGDKEKLFF. The DNA of the CDR3 is TGTGCCAGCAGCACACACCGGGGGGGACAGGGCGATAAGGAAAAACTGTTTTTT.

The CDR3 is CASRLEGKYGYTF. The CDR3 DNA sequence: TGTGCCAGCAGGTTGGAGGGGAAGTACGGCTACACCTTC. This chain links TRBV12-3 or TRBV12-4 with TRBJ1-2; possibly TRBD1 for D (5 bases). The length of the CDR3 is 13 residues. With 6 bases removed from V and 8 bases from J, the gap between germline ends came to 16 bases.

The chain joins TRBV7-8 to TRBJ1-5; the D is unclear. Germline V gene sequence: CDR1 SGHVS, CDR2 FQNEAQ. The V gene lost 2 bases and the J gene lost 4 bases, with 6 bases spanning the gap. The CDR3 consists of 13 residues. The CDR3 is CASSLHGNQPQHF. CDR3 DNA sequence: TGTGCCAGCAGCTTACACGGAAATCAGCCCCAGCATTTT.

This sequence joins TRBV27 and TRBJ2-3; D is tentatively TRBD1 or TRBD2 (5 bases each). Germline assignment: CDR1 MNHEY and CDR2 SMNVEV (reference sequence). This CDR3 is 15 amino acids long. V was cut by 7 bases and J by 2 bases, with 16 bases left in between. CDR3 coding DNA: TGTGCCAGCAAGTACGGGGCAGGATACACAGATACGCAGTATTTT. Encoded protein: CASKYGAGYTDTQYF.

V is TRBV19 and J is TRBJ2-3; possibly TRBD2 for D (6 bases). Trimming took off 3 bases at V and 0 bases at J, with 10 bases between the two ends. This CDR3 has 15 residues. The germline gives CDR1 LNHDA, CDR2 SQIVND (reference sequence). CDR3 nucleotide sequence: TGTGCCAGTAGTATTCGGCTAGCGAGCACAGATACGCAGTATTTT. It translates to CASSIRLASTDTQYF.

This chain links TRBV11-3 with TRBJ2-2; D is ambiguous. The CDR3 is 12 residues long. Germline CDR1 is SGHNT and CDR2 is YENEEA. Trimming cost V 1 base and J 7 bases, with 4 bases left between them. The CDR3 DNA follows: TGTGCCAGCAGCTTAGTAGGCGGGGAGCTGTTTTTT. This gives the protein CASSLVGGELFF.

The chain uses TRBV7-9 and TRBJ2-7, with TRBD1 identical over 8 bases. CDR1 SEHNR and CDR2 FQNEAQ come from the germline V gene (reference sequence). After removal of 4 bases from V and 0 bases from J, the junction contained 8 bases not matched to a gene. The CDR3 spans 16 residues. Here the CDR3 DNA reads TGTGCCAGCAGCTCCCCGGACAGGGCAAACTCCTACGAGCAGTACTTC. This sequence encodes CASSSPDRANSYEQYF.

The rearrangement uses TRBV10-3 and TRBJ2-1; perhaps TRBD2 as D (7 bases). The germline V and J ends were trimmed by 5 bases and 14 bases, with 22 bases remaining between them. CDR3 length equals 14 residues. Germline V CDR1 and CDR2: ENHRY, SYGVKD. Here the CDR3 reads CAISLESPGGRKFF. CDR3 DNA sequence: TGTGCCATCAGTCTAGAATCTCCGGGGGGCCGGAAGTTCTTC.

V usage is TRBV5-6 and J usage is TRBJ1-1; no definite D call. From germline, CDR1 is SGHDT and CDR2 YYEEEE. The length of the CDR3 is 16 residues. V was trimmed by 4 bases and J by 3 bases, leaving 19 bases between them. The CDR3 region has the DNA TGTGCCAGCAGCCCAGAGTCAGGCCGGAGGGACACTGAAGCTTTCTTT. This translates into CASSPESGRRDTEAFF.

The rearrangement uses TRBV5-1 and TRBJ1-2, with D possibly TRBD1 on 6 matching bases. CDR1 and CDR2 (germline): SGHRS, YFSETQ. CDR3 length: 14 amino acids. V was pared by 0 bases and J by 2 bases, with 8 bases between. The CDR3 protein is CASSLDGQNYGYTF. CDR3 sequence (DNA): TGCGCCAGCAGCTTGGACGGACAGAACTATGGCTACACCTTC.